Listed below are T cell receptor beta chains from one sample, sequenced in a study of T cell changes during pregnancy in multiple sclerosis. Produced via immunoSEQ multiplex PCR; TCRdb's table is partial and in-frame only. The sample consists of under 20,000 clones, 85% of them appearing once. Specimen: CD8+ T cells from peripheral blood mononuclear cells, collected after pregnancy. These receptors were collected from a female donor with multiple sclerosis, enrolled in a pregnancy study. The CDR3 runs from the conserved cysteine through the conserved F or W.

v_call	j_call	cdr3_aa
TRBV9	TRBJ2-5	CASSASGTSHETQYF
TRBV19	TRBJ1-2	CASSTTHYAGYGYTF
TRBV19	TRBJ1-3	CASSLTSSSGNTIYF
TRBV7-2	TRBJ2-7	CASSSTRRRVEQYF
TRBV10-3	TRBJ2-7	CAISESLQREGREGSYEQYF
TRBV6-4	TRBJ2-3	CASSEAGTTDTQYF
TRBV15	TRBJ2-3	CATSREAGSTDTQYF
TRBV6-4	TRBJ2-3	CASSAGGQADTQYF
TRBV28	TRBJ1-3	CASSTDREWGNTIYF
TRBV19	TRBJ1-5	CASSPAGNQPQHF
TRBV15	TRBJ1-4	CATSPRTGKFPEKLFF
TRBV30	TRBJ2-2	CAWSPGPFTGELFF
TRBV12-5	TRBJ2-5	CASGAGAGETQYF
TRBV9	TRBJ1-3	CASSVIGEAGNTIYF
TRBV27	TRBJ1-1	CASSFSGLDEAFF
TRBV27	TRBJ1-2	CATRDRGYGYTF
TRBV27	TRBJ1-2	CASSSGRVGYGYTF
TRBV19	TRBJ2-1	CASSRPAEGNEQFF
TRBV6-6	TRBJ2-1	CASSYSLVGEQFF
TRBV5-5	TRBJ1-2	CASSLDPGQGEYGYTF
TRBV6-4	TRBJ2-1	CASSPRDSSNEQFF
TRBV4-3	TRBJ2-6	CASSKDSGSGANVLTF
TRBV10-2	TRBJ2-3	CASSDRSTDTQYF
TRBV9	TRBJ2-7	CASSVGLAMDEQYF
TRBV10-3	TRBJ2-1	CAISISGTGSNEQFF
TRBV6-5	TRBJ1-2	CASSYSEGYGYTF
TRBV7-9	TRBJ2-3	CASSLVFGTQSTDTQYF
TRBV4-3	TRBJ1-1	CASSPAPREGTEAFF
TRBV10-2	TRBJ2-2	CASRADSPNTGELFF
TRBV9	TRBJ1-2	CASSEWTGTGGGGYTF
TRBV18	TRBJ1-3	CASSPLSLQSCSGNTIYF
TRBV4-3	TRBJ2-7	CASSQEALTGVAYEQYF
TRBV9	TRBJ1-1	CASNAETVNTEAFF
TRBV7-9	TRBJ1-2	CASSSGHGYTF
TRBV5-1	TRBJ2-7	CASSPGTFSYEQYF
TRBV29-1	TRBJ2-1	CSVEDPGLAGGPGNNEQFF
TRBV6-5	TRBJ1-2	CASSAGDREAYGYTF
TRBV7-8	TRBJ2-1	CASSLIGGVSSYNEQFF
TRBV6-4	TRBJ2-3	CASSVGGATDTQYF
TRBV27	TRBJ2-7	CASSLKEQYEQYF
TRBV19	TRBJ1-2	CASSIERILGQVYGYTF
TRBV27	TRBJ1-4	CASSLSGTAEKLFF
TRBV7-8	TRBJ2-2	CASNEGLAGAHRGTGELFF
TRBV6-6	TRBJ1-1	CASDHGNTEAFF
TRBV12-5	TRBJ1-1	CASGFSGTGVTEAFF
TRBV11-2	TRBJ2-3	CASSGGGTDTQYF
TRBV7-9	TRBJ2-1	CASSLGISGGYGSYNEQFF
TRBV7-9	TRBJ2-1	CASSPILGGPYNEQFF
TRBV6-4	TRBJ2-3	CASSEGQGADTQYF
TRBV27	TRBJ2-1	CASSWGLAKRNEQFF
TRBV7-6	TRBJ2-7	CASSLEAGLPYEQYF